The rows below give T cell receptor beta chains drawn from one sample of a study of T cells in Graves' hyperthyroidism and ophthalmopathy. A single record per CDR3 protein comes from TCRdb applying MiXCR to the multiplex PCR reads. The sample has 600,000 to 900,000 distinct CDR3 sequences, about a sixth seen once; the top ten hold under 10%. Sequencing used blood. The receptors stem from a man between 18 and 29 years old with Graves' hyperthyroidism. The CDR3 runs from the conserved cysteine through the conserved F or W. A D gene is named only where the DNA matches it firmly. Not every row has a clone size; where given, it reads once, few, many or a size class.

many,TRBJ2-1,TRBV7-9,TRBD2,TGTGCCAGCAGCCCTAGCGGGAGTGTTAATGAGCAGTTCTTC,CASSPSGSVNEQFF
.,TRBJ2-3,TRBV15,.,TGTGCCACCAGCAGAGGGAGGGACAGCTTAAAAGATACGCAGTATTTT,CATSRGRDSLKDTQYF
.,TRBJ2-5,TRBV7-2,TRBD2,TGTGCCGGCAGCATTTTCGGGACTACCAAAGAGACCCAGTACTTC,CAGSIFGTTKETQYF
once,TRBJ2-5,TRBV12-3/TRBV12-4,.,TGTGCCAGCAGTCCCCGGGTCGAGGGGAAAGAGACCCAGTACTTC,CASSPRVEGKETQYF
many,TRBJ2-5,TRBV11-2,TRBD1,TGTGCCAGCAGCTTCAATACAGGGGGAGAGACCCAGTACTTC,CASSFNTGGETQYF
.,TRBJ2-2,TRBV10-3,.,TGTGCCATCAGTGAGAGGCTAGCTGGCGGGGAGCTGTTTTTT,CAISERLAGGELFF
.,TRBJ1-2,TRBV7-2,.,TGTGCCAGCAGCCCAGTTCGGGAGTACTATGGCTACACCTTC,CASSPVREYYGYTF
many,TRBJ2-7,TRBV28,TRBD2,TGTGCCAGCAGTTTACCTTTGACTAGCGGGAGTTCGCCCTACGAGCAGTACTTC,CASSLPLTSGSSPYEQYF
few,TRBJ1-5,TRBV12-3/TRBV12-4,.,TGTGCCAGCAGTTCAAAAGCAAAAGTTCGTAGCAATCAGCCCCAGCATTTT,CASSSKAKVRSNQPQHF
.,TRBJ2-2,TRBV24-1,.,TGTGCCACCAGTGCCCGAGGAGCGACCGGGGAGCTGTTTTTT,CATSARGATGELFF
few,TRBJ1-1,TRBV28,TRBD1,TGTGCCAGCAGTTTATTGACAGGGGCCGAAGCTTTCTTT,CASSLLTGAEAFF
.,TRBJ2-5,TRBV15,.,TGTGCCACCAGCAGAGTAAGAAGAGAAGAGACCCAGTACTTC,CATSRVRREETQYF
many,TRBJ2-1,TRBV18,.,TGTGCCAGCTCACCACTCGGGATTTCCTACAATGAGCAGTTCTTC,CASSPLGISYNEQFF